The 23 T cell receptor beta chains below come from one sample, sequenced in a study of T-cell reconstitution after alpha-beta-depleted transplantation in children. This sample's TCRbeta library carried unique molecular identifier barcodes. TCRdb analysed the PCR reads with MiXCR anew, one entry per CDR3 protein. The data show approximately 400,000 distinct CDR3 sequences, about 11% seen once. This sample comprised PBMCs from the stem cell graft donor, obtained from the stem cell graft. All receptors derive from a human donor who donated a stem cell graft to a child with acute myeloid leukemia.

In its sample, this clonotype was seen many times. The gene calls are TRBV5-1 and TRBJ1-3; 8 bases align to TRBD1. The CDR3 contains 14 residues. Looked up from germline, CDR1 is SGHRS and CDR2 is YFSETQ. The V segment lost 4 bases and the J segment 4 bases; nucleotides outside the gene matches: 4. CDR3 loop: CASSDGTGGNTIYF. CDR3 coding DNA: TGCGCCAGCAGCGACGGGACAGGCGGAAACACCATATATTTT.

This clonotype was seen at least ten times. The CDR3 here is CASSGIRQGMSYEQYF. Written as DNA, the CDR3 is TGTGCCAGCAGCGGAATCCGGCAGGGGATGTCCTACGAGCAGTACTTC. This chain uses TRBV25-1 with TRBJ2-7; possible D gene TRBD1, 6 bases. The CDR3 sequence is 16 residues long. The V gene's germline CDR1 is MGHDK and CDR2 SYGVNS. V was cut by 6 bases and J by 1 base, with 19 bases left in between.

This clonotype has just a few counts. This rearrangement joins TRBV10-3 to TRBJ1-1; D unclear. The CDR3 sequence is 14 residues long. V lost 6 bases and J lost 1, with 12 bases in between. The germline gives CDR1 ENHRY, CDR2 SYGVKD. CDR3 amino acids: CAISDSRQNTEAFF. The CDR3 nucleotides read TGTGCCATCAGCGACTCTCGACAGAACACTGAAGCTTTCTTT.

The chain combines TRBV10-3 with TRBJ1-6; D is uncertain. V was shortened by 1 base and J by 10 bases, with 14 bases between the two germline ends. The CDR3 is made up of 15 amino acids. Germline V gene data show CDR1 as ENHRY and CDR2 as SYGVKD. The CDR3 bases are TGTGCCATCAGTGAGTTGGTGGGTGGGTTCTCACCCCTCCACTTT. This codes for CAISELVGGFSPLHF.

This clonotype has only a few counts. The chain is built from TRBV20-1 and TRBJ1-5; D is unresolved. The CDR3 length is 14 residues. Germline V gene sequence: CDR1 DFQATT, CDR2 SNEGSKA (reference sequence). V was trimmed by 0 bases and J by 7 bases, leaving 13 bases between them. The CDR3 reads CSARDYLGSQPQHF. The CDR3 DNA sequence: TGCAGTGCTAGAGATTACTTAGGGTCGCAGCCCCAGCATTTT.

This clonotype was counted at least ten times. The rearrangement uses TRBV10-3 and TRBJ1-2; 12 positions match TRBD1. CDR3 length equals 19 residues. Germline CDR1 reads ENHRY; CDR2 reads SYGVKD. Trimming removed 5 bases from V and 4 bases from J; junction bases left unmatched: 17. CDR3 loop: CAISQNALGTGGASYGYTF. The CDR3 nucleotides read TGTGCCATCAGTCAAAACGCTCTAGGGACAGGGGGCGCTTCCTATGGCTACACCTTC.

V gene TRBV29-1 combines with J gene TRBJ2-5; weak D call: TRBD1 (6 bases). Trimming took 0 bases from V and 2 from J, leaving 16 bases between them. The CDR3 sequence is 16 residues long. Germline lookup yields CDR1 SQVTM and CDR2 ANQGSEA. In DNA, the CDR3 is TGCAGCGTTGAAGATCGGGCAGGGGCCCTTCAAGAGACCCAGTACTTC. It is translated as CSVEDRAGALQETQYF.

This clonotype occurred a few times. This chain uses TRBV9 with TRBJ1-1; 8 bases are shared with TRBD1. V dropped 2 bases and J dropped 6; count of bases not matched to a gene: 6. Germline-derived CDR1 and CDR2 are SGDLS and YYNGEE. There are 14 residues in the CDR3. Here the CDR3 DNA reads TGTGCCAGCAGCGTGGGACAGGTCGACGCTGAAGCTTTCTTT. Its translation: CASSVGQVDAEAFF.

This clonotype was seen at least ten times. The rearrangement joins TRBV4-2 to TRBJ1-3; perhaps TRBD1 as D (5 bases). Germline values: CDR1 LGHNA, CDR2 YNFKEQ. The ends were cut back, 8 bases at V and 1 base at J, with 9 bases in the middle. This CDR3 is 13 amino acids long. CDR3 residues: CASRQISGNTIYF. DNA of the CDR3: TGTGCCAGCCGACAGATTTCTGGAAACACCATATATTTT.

This clonotype was counted between two and nine times. The chain uses TRBV3-1 and TRBJ2-2; D is uncertain. CDR1 and CDR2 from the germline V gene are LGHDT and YNNKEL (reference sequence). The CDR3 length is 12 residues. Trimming removed 1 base at V and 5 bases at J, with 2 bases between. The CDR3 region is CASSQVTGELFF. The CDR3 DNA reads as TGTGCCAGCAGCCAAGTAACCGGGGAGCTGTTTTTT.

This clonotype has a count of ten or more. The rearrangement joins TRBV29-1 to TRBJ2-7; TRBD1 aligns across 7 bases. The CDR3 runs to 13 residues. Germline assignment: CDR1 SQVTM and CDR2 ANQGSEA. V trimming: 6 bases; J trimming: 5 bases; junction bases outside the gene matches: 10. The CDR3, as DNA: TGCAGCGTCGCCCGGGACAGTCCTCACGAGCAGTACTTC. Protein: CSVARDSPHEQYF.

This clonotype was observed many times. V gene TRBV6-4 combines with J gene TRBJ2-3; 8 bases line up with TRBD1. V shed 0 bases and J 2 bases; nucleotides not matched to a gene: 4. Germline V lookup: CDR1 MRHNA, CDR2 SNTAGT. This CDR3 has 16 amino acids. CDR3 in amino acids: CASSDSTGAHTDTQYF. As DNA, the CDR3 is TGTGCCAGCAGTGACTCGACAGGGGCCCACACAGATACGCAGTATTTT.

This clonotype appeared once. The CDR3 nucleotides read TGTGCCAGTTATCGCGGGGGGGCATCGGAGCAGTTCTTC. Protein product: CASYRGGASEQFF. This chain joins TRBV11-2 and TRBJ2-1, with 9 bases fitting TRBD2. The CDR3 runs 13 residues. J gave up 10 bases and V 9 bases, and 10 bases lay outside the gene matches. Per the germline V gene, CDR1 is SGHAT and CDR2 is FQNNGV.

This rearrangement joins TRBV2 to TRBJ1-5, with 8 nucleotides matching TRBD1. Looked up from germline, CDR1 is SNHLY and CDR2 is FYNNEI. The CDR3 totals 17 residues. Trimming took 4 bases from V and 0 from J; bases not matched to a gene: 8. Here the CDR3 reads CASSAGTGLYSNQPQHF. The DNA of the CDR3 is TGTGCCAGCAGTGCGGGGACAGGCCTTTATAGCAATCAGCCCCAGCATTTT. The full variable domain, rest sourced from reference TRBV2 and TRBJ1-5, is EPEVTQTPSHQVTQMGQEVILRCVPISNHLYFYWYRQILGQKVEFLVSFYNNEISEKSEIFDDQFSVERPDGSNFTLKIRSTKLEDSAMYFCASSAGTGLYSNQPQHFGDGTRLSIL.

This clonotype showed up many times. The rearrangement links TRBV20-1 to TRBJ1-1; no firm D call. Germline V gene sequence: CDR1 DFQATT, CDR2 SNEGSKA (reference sequence). With 1 base removed from V and 0 bases from J, the gap between germline ends came to 9 bases. CDR3 length equals 14 residues. The CDR3 protein is CSARVVGVNTEAFF. The CDR3 region has the DNA TGCAGTGCTAGAGTGGTGGGCGTGAACACTGAAGCTTTCTTT.

This clonotype has a count of ten or more. V usage is TRBV5-1 and J usage is TRBJ1-6, with D perhaps matching TRBD1 (5 bases). The V end lost 0 bases, the J end lost 14 bases, and 12 bases lay between the germline ends. Germline V gene sequence: CDR1 SGHRS, CDR2 YFSETQ. The CDR3 is made up of 13 amino acids. CDR3 in DNA: TGCGCCAGCAGCTTGGAAGGGGAAGGGACCCTCCACTTT. Residues: CASSLEGEGTLHF.

This clonotype has just a few counts. Here the CDR3 reads CASSYSRLNNEQFF. In DNA form, the CDR3 reads TGTGCCAGCAGTTACTCTCGGCTCAACAATGAGCAGTTCTTC. The V call is TRBV6-5, the J call TRBJ2-1; D ambiguous. Trimming took 0 bases from V and 5 from J, leaving 8 bases between them. Germline V CDR1 and CDR2: MNHEY, SVGAGI. The CDR3 contains 14 residues.

The gene calls are TRBV20-1 and TRBJ1-1; TRBD1 matches at 7 bases. The CDR3 spans 14 residues. From germline, CDR1 is DFQATT and CDR2 SNEGSKA (reference sequence). Trimming took 5 bases from V and 4 from J; bases not matched to a gene: 10. The CDR3 loop reads CSAVRGLVITEAFF. The CDR3 DNA reads as TGCAGTGCTGTAAGGGGGCTTGTGATCACTGAAGCTTTCTTT.

This chain links TRBV6-1 with TRBJ2-1; TRBD1 agrees at 8 bases. The CDR3 contains 16 residues. Germline trimming cut 10 bases from V and 8 bases from J; bases unmatched to any gene: 19. Germline CDR1 MNHNS, CDR2 SASEGT. The CDR3: CATEGTRTGNGDEQFF. CDR3 DNA: TGTGCCACCGAGGGGACCCGGACAGGGAACGGTGATGAGCAGTTCTTC.

The chain joins TRBV20-1 to TRBJ2-2; 8 nucleotides match TRBD1. Trimming cost V 3 bases and J 3 bases; bases outside gene matches: 6. Germline V lookup: CDR1 DFQATT, CDR2 SNEGSKA (reference sequence). The CDR3 runs 15 residues. The CDR3 here is CSARRTGMDTGELFF. The CDR3 coding sequence is TGCAGTGCTAGGCGGACAGGGATGGACACCGGGGAGCTGTTTTTT.

A few counts support this clonotype. This chain connects TRBV5-1 to TRBJ2-1; perhaps D is TRBD1 or TRBD2 (5 bases each). V was trimmed by 3 bases and J by 2 bases, leaving 6 bases between them. This CDR3 region has 13 residues. CDR1 SGHRS and CDR2 YFSETQ come from the germline V gene. The CDR3 sequence is CASSWDPYNEQFF. DNA of the CDR3: TGCGCCAGCAGCTGGGACCCCTACAATGAGCAGTTCTTC.

This clonotype has a count of ten or more. The chain couples TRBV7-9 to TRBJ1-1; the D gene is possibly TRBD1 (6 bases). This CDR3 has 15 residues. The germline V and J ends were trimmed by 1 base and 2 bases, with 11 bases remaining between them. Germline V gene data show CDR1 as SEHNR and CDR2 as FQNEAQ (reference sequence). CDR3 protein: CASSLVRDTNTEAFF. The CDR3 coding sequence is TGTGCCAGCAGCTTAGTCCGGGACACTAACACTGAAGCTTTCTTT. Using reference TRBV7-9 and TRBJ1-1 for the parts outside the CDR3, the full variable domain is DTGVSQNPRHKITKRGQNVTFRCDPISEHNRLYWYRQTLGQGPEFLTYFQNEAQLEKSRLLSDRFSAERPKGSFSTLEIQRTEQGDSAMYLCASSLVRDTNTEAFFGQGTRLTVV.

J is TRBJ2-5 and V is TRBV7-2; unclear D gene. Trimming left V 1 base short and J 3 bases short, with 12 bases between. From germline, CDR1 is SGHTA and CDR2 FQGNSA. There are 15 residues in the CDR3. DNA for the CDR3: TGTGCCAGCAGCTTAGTCTGGATGGATAAAGAGACCCAGTACTTC. Encoded protein: CASSLVWMDKETQYF. The variable domain in full, with the rest retrieved from reference TRBV7-2 and TRBJ2-5, is GAGVSQSPSNKVTEKGKDVELRCDPISGHTALYWYRQSLGQGLEFLIYFQGNSAPDKSGLPSDRFSAERTGGSVSTLTIQRTQQEDSAVYLCASSLVWMDKETQYFGPGTRLLVL.